This T cell receptor (delta chain) was sequenced in a study of Vδ1+ human thymocytes. General observations from the study: Bulk repertoire data may be misinterpreted because of unexpected Vdelta2 sequences. TRD repertoires were essentially private, unlike widely shared TRG clonotypes. In the thymus, TRG and TRD repertoires looked highly polyclonal with Gaussian CDR3 lengths.

Extracted RNA was reverse transcribed into cDNA. Pooled V-gene forward primers with one constant-region reverse primer generated the CDR3 amplicons by multiplex PCR. TCRdb re-called the multiplex PCR reads using CATT. The repertoire consists of roughly 50,000 delta-chain clones, with roughly 15% occurring once and the leading ten covering 0.5% to 0.55%. Germline V lookup: CDR1 TSWWSYY, CDR2 QGS. The CDR3 contains 16 residues. J was trimmed by 3 bases and V by 0 bases; bases with no gene match: 7. Alphabeta T cells were depleted, then CD3+ Vdelta1+ Vdelta2- thymocytes were FACS-sorted. With regard to this clone: Its antigen is still unknown.

The receptor was derived from a boy in the first two years of life who had congenital heart surgery. Sequencing used Vdelta1+ gamma-delta thymocytes from the thymus. Described subset: FACS-sorted CD3+ TCRalphabeta- TCRVdelta1+ TCRVdelta2- thymocytes. This chain links TRDV1 with TRDJ1, with 7 nucleotides matching TRDD3. The CDR3 reads CALGELTGDIPDKLIF. CDR3 DNA sequence: TGTGCTCTTGGGGAACTCACTGGGGATATTCCCGATAAACTCATCTTT.